Following are 25 T cell receptor beta chains from one sample sequenced in a study of type 1 regulatory T cells. What these receptors recognize is not known. A single record per CDR3 protein comes from TCRdb applying MiXCR to the reads. The table lists around 62,000 distinct CDR3 sequences, approximately 64% of them singletons. The specimen sequenced was cultured T cells, either the whole culture or a sorted T cell fraction (not recorded which). The subset denotes: Tr1-enriched cell product generated in vitro against host alloantigens. These receptors were taken from a human donor in good health.

This clonotype turned up a few times. V and J are TRBV4-3 and TRBJ2-2; the D gene could be TRBD1 or TRBD2 (5 bases each). The CDR3 totals 15 residues. V lost 1 base, J lost 9 bases, and 15 bases lay in between. CDR1 LGHNA and CDR2 YSLEER come from the germline V gene. In DNA form, the CDR3 reads TGCGCCAGCAGCCAAGTTAGGGCAGGGAGTTGGGAGCTGTTTTTT. It specifies CASSQVRAGSWELFF.

As concerns this clonotype: A read error may produce the germline difference seen at one junction end. The genes are TRBV7-2 and TRBJ1-2, with a weak D call TRBD1 (6 bases). CDR1 is SGHTA and CDR2 is FQGNSA in the germline V gene. CDR3 length equals 15 residues. The CDR3 bases are TGTGCCAGCAGCTTAGCAGGCCAGGGGCTGGGTGGCTACGCCTTC. As protein: CASSLAGQGLGGYAF.

The V gene is TRBV25-1, the J gene TRBJ2-3; TRBD2 aligns across 7 bases. V dropped 1 base and J dropped 4; count of bases not matched to a gene: 14. CDR1 is MGHDK, CDR2 SYGVNS, per germline. This CDR3 is 18 amino acids long. The CDR3 sequence is CASSEFVASGPRSDTQYF. The CDR3 bases are TGTGCCAGCAGTGAATTTGTGGCTAGCGGACCTCGTTCAGATACGCAGTATTTT.

This chain connects TRBV29-1 to TRBJ2-5; 10 bases are a match to TRBD2. V gave up 2 bases and J gave up 5 bases; unmatched junction bases: 8. The CDR3 has 15 amino acids. Germline assignment: CDR1 SQVTM and CDR2 ANQGSEA. Here the CDR3 DNA reads TGCAGCGTTGAACTAGCGGGAGACGTGACGGAGACCCAGTACTTC. Its translation: CSVELAGDVTETQYF.

This clonotype was counted a few times. The gene calls are TRBV20-1 and TRBJ2-2, with a tentative D call TRBD2 (5 bases). Germline V gives CDR1 DFQATT, CDR2 SNEGSKA (reference sequence). Between the trimmed V and J ends, which lost 6 bases and 0 bases, there was a span of 11 bases. The CDR3 loop spans 14 amino acids. CDR3: CSAPERTNTGELFF. The CDR3 DNA is TGCAGTGCCCCAGAGCGGACGAACACCGGGGAGCTGTTTTTT.

J is TRBJ2-1 and V is TRBV11-2; D is perhaps TRBD2 (5 bases). The germline gives CDR1 SGHAT, CDR2 FQNNGV. CDR3 length: 15 amino acids. Trimming left V 0 bases short and J 4 bases short, with 10 bases between. Here the CDR3 DNA reads TGTGCCAGCAGCTTAGAGAGCGGAGGATACAATGAGCAGTTCTTC. This encodes CASSLESGGYNEQFF. Looking up the rest from reference TRBV11-2 and TRBJ2-1 gives the full variable domain: EAGVAQSPRYKIIEKRQSVAFWCNPISGHATLYWYQQILGQGPKLLIQFQNNGVVDDSQLPKDRFSAERLKGVDSTLKIQPAKLEDSAVYLCASSLESGGYNEQFFGPGTRLTVL.

This clonotype occurred once. The V call is TRBV20-1, the J call TRBJ2-1; 13 bases are shared with TRBD2. V dropped 1 base and J dropped 2; count of bases not matched to a gene: 2. Germline V lookup: CDR1 DFQATT, CDR2 SNEGSKA (reference sequence). This CDR3 has 16 amino acids. In DNA form, the CDR3 reads TGCAGTGCTAGAGTGGGACTAGCGGGAACCTACAATGAGCAGTTCTTC. Its protein product is CSARVGLAGTYNEQFF.

This clonotype was detected only once. One end of the junction is discordant with germline, which a read error may explain. The chain carries TRBV12-5 and TRBJ1-5, with D uncertain. The germline V gene encodes CDR1 LGHNT and CDR2 FRNRAP. CDR3 length equals 12 residues. The CDR3 region is CASGLDWQPQHF. The CDR3 DNA follows: TGTGCTAGTGGCTTGGACTGGCAGCCCCAGCATTTT.

The V and J genes are TRBV29-1 and TRBJ1-2; D might be TRBD1 (6 bases). This CDR3 region has 14 residues. Between the trimmed V and J ends, which lost 5 bases and 5 bases, there was a span of 18 bases. Germline CDR1 reads SQVTM; CDR2 reads ANQGSEA. The CDR3 nucleotides read TGCAGCGTTTACGAACAGGGACCTTCGTATGGCTACACCTTC. It translates to CSVYEQGPSYGYTF.

This clonotype was seen a handful of times. The rearrangement joins TRBV7-8 to TRBJ2-7; D gene unclear. The CDR3 runs to 14 residues. V dropped 5 bases and J dropped 1 base, with 12 bases sitting between them. The germline gives CDR1 SGHVS, CDR2 FQNEAQ. CDR3 bases: TGTGCCAGCAGCCAAGGGCATAAGTCCTACGAGCAGTACTTC. Protein: CASSQGHKSYEQYF.

This clonotype was found a few times. The gene calls are TRBV27 and TRBJ2-1; 9 bases match TRBD1. With V trimmed by 2 bases and J by 12 bases, 8 bases remained unmatched. This CDR3 has 14 residues. CDR1 is MNHEY and CDR2 is SMNVEV in the germline V gene (reference sequence). This CDR3 reads CASSLRAGGQGQFF. The CDR3 bases are TGTGCCAGCAGTTTAAGGGCAGGGGGACAGGGGCAGTTCTTC.

The chain has TRBV19 and TRBJ2-2; 16 positions agree with TRBD2. The CDR3 loop spans 20 amino acids. Trimming took 4 bases from V and 4 from J; bases not matched to a gene: 12. CDR1 is LNHDA, CDR2 SQIVND, per germline (reference sequence). CDR3 amino acids: CASSKQGLAGGEGVTGELFF. In nucleotides, the CDR3 is TGTGCCAGTAGTAAGCAGGGACTAGCGGGAGGGGAAGGAGTCACCGGGGAGCTGTTTTTT. The full variable domain, in which reference TRBV19 and TRBJ2-2 provide the parts outside the CDR3, is DGGITQSPKYLFRKEGQNVTLSCEQNLNHDAMYWYRQDPGQGLRLIYYSQIVNDFQKGDIAEGYSVSREKKESFPLTVTSAQKNPTAFYLCASSKQGLAGGEGVTGELFFGEGSRLTVL.

The chain has TRBV20-1 and TRBJ2-4, with D unresolved. The CDR3 sequence is 16 residues long. In germline, CDR1 is DFQATT, CDR2 SNEGSKA (reference sequence). Trimming shortened V by 1 base and J by 0 bases, and 13 bases separated the two germline ends. This CDR3 is CSARGTLSIAKNIQYF. DNA for the CDR3: TGCAGTGCTAGAGGGACCCTCTCGATAGCCAAAAACATTCAGTACTTC.

The table lists this clonotype with a count of one. The rearrangement uses TRBV9 and TRBJ2-2; D unclear. Germline loops: CDR1 SGDLS, CDR2 YYNGEE. This CDR3 region has 15 residues. Trimming took off 4 bases at V and 6 bases at J, with 16 bases between the two ends. CDR3 coding DNA: TGTGCCAGCAGCCCCCGGTCGGGTCTTCCCGGGGAGCTGTTTTTT. It is translated as CASSPRSGLPGELFF.

The genes are TRBV20-1 and TRBJ2-1; 11 bases fit TRBD2. Trimming took 3 bases from V and 4 from J; bases not matched to a gene: 5. Per germline, CDR1 DFQATT and CDR2 SNEGSKA (reference sequence). The CDR3 contains 15 residues. The CDR3 sequence: CSARGRLAGYNEQFF. As DNA, the CDR3 is TGCAGTGCTAGGGGCCGACTAGCGGGATACAATGAGCAGTTCTTC.

The genes are TRBV7-3 and TRBJ2-1; D is possibly TRBD1 (5 bases). Looked up from germline, CDR1 is SGHTA and CDR2 is FQGTGA. CDR3 length equals 14 residues. V dropped 5 bases and J dropped 0 bases, with 8 bases sitting between them. This chain's CDR3 is CASSVDSSYNEQFF. Written as DNA, the CDR3 is TGTGCCAGCAGCGTAGACAGCTCCTACAATGAGCAGTTCTTC.

The chain combines TRBV15 with TRBJ2-2; 7 bases align to TRBD2. Germline trimming cut 3 bases from V and 5 bases from J; bases unmatched to any gene: 12. Per germline, CDR1 LNHNV and CDR2 YYDKDF (reference sequence). The CDR3 loop spans 17 amino acids. The DNA of the CDR3 is TGTGCCACCAGCAGGTGGGGCTTAGCGGGCCAGACCGGGGAGCTGTTTTTT. Translated: CATSRWGLAGQTGELFF.

The chain links TRBV6-5 to TRBJ2-2; D possibly uses TRBD1 or TRBD2 (6 bases each). The CDR3 is 13 residues long. Germline values: CDR1 MNHEY, CDR2 SVGAGI. The V end was cut by 7 bases, the J end by 1 base, with 7 bases between. The DNA of the CDR3 is TGTGCCAGCAAGGGGGGGAACACCGGGGAGCTGTTTTTT. Translated, it gives CASKGGNTGELFF.

The rearrangement links TRBV20-1 to TRBJ2-5; 10 bases are shared with TRBD2. This CDR3 region has 14 residues. CDR1 and CDR2 (germline): DFQATT, SNEGSKA (reference sequence). Trimming at V came to 3 bases and at J to 5 bases, leaving 6 bases not matched to a gene. In DNA, the CDR3 is TGCAGTGCTAGTCTGCTAGCGGGAGCTGAGACCCAGTACTTC. It codes for CSASLLAGAETQYF.

This clonotype is termed medium-sized. The chain employs TRBV5-1 and TRBJ2-3, with D possibly matching TRBD1 (5 bases). Trimming took off 0 bases at V and 13 bases at J, with 15 bases between the two ends. This CDR3 is built from 13 residues. In germline, CDR1 is SGHRS, CDR2 YFSETQ. The CDR3 is CASSLEGASSKYF. Written as DNA, the CDR3 is TGCGCCAGCAGCTTGGAAGGGGCTTCATCAAAGTATTTT.

This clonotype has just a few counts. The CDR3 DNA reads as TGTGCCAGCACAGAACCCAGGGGCCAAGAGACCCAGTACTTC. It codes for CASTEPRGQETQYF. V is TRBV6-1 and J is TRBJ2-5, with D possibly matching TRBD1 (6 bases). V was cut by 7 bases and J by 1 base, with 13 bases left in between. This CDR3 is built from 14 residues. Germline V gene lookup returns CDR1 MNHNS and CDR2 SASEGT.

This clonotype was picked up one time. The CDR3 spells CASSVGGLFGARRAGELFF. The CDR3 region has the DNA TGTGCCAGCAGCGTAGGAGGGTTGTTCGGAGCCAGGCGCGCCGGGGAGCTGTTTTTT. The J gene is TRBJ2-2, the V gene TRBV9, with D possibly being TRBD2 (5 bases). Trimming stripped 0 bases from V and 6 bases from J, with 24 bases between. Germline assignment: CDR1 SGDLS and CDR2 YYNGEE. The CDR3 totals 19 residues.

This clonotype was observed a few times. This chain connects TRBV5-1 to TRBJ2-3, with 7 positions matching TRBD2. Trimming took 7 bases from V and 6 from J; bases not matched to a gene: 5. The length of the CDR3 is 12 residues. Per germline, CDR1 SGHRS and CDR2 YFSETQ. CDR3 region: CASQAGSDTQYF. CDR3 coding DNA: TGCGCCAGCCAAGCGGGATCTGATACGCAGTATTTT.

The chain joins TRBV4-3 to TRBJ1-1; D uncertain. Trimming cost V 1 base and J 3 bases, with 9 bases left between them. Germline assignment: CDR1 LGHNA and CDR2 YSLEER. The length of the CDR3 is 14 residues. DNA for the CDR3: TGCGCCAGCAGCCAAGGGGTCATAGACACTGAAGCTTTCTTT. As protein: CASSQGVIDTEAFF.

The J gene is TRBJ2-7, the V gene TRBV20-1; 8 nucleotides agree with TRBD2. CDR1 DFQATT and CDR2 SNEGSKA come from the germline V gene (reference sequence). The CDR3 is made up of 15 amino acids. With V trimmed by 6 bases and J by 4 bases, 14 bases remained unmatched. CDR3: CSARALAGGSYEQYF. The CDR3, as DNA: TGCAGTGCCCGCGCGCTAGCGGGTGGTAGTTACGAGCAGTACTTC.